Listed below are T cell receptor beta chains from one sample, sequenced in a study of blood T cell repertoires in COVID-19. Assay: immunoSEQ multiplex PCR; the TCRdb copy retains only in-frame clones and omits some. The sample lists approximately 300,000 clones, approximately 90% occurring once. The sample consisted of peripheral blood. The receptors stem from a woman between 45 and 60 years old with active or convalescent COVID-19. The CDR3 runs from the conserved cysteine through the conserved F or W. D genes are given only for firm matches. Size values are once, few and many counts, or a class for expanded clones, and some rows have none.

d_call	v_call	j_call	clone_size	cdr3_aa	cdr3_nt
.	TRBV6-5	TRBJ1-3	once	CASSYSESSGNTIYF	TGTGCCAGCAGTTACTCGGAGAGCTCTGGAAACACCATATATTTT
TRBD1	TRBV7-3	TRBJ1-4	.	CASSPSGGTNEKLFF	TGTGCCAGCAGCCCCTCAGGGGGGACTAATGAAAAACTGTTTTTT
.	TRBV18	TRBJ1-4	.	CASSPAADQNEKLFF	TGTGCCAGCTCACCGGCGGCAGATCAAAATGAAAAACTGTTTTTT
.	TRBV28	TRBJ1-6	.	CASSPRGLRSSPLHF	TGTGCCAGCAGTCCCCGAGGCCTACGGAGCTCACCCCTCCACTTT
.	TRBV3-1/TRBV3-2	TRBJ2-7	.	CASSQDGTATEQYF	TGTGCCAGCAGCCAAGATGGTACAGCAACAGAGCAGTACTTC
.	TRBV7-2	TRBJ1-4	.	CASSSPGGEKLFF	TGTGCCAGCAGCTCCCCCGGAGGAGAAAAACTGTTTTTT
TRBD2	TRBV4-1	TRBJ2-7	.	CASSQGGLAISHEQYF	TGCGCCAGCAGCCAAGGGGGACTAGCAATCAGCCACGAGCAGTACTTC
TRBD1	TRBV30	TRBJ1-6	once	CAWSLGQVDSPLHF	TGTGCCTGGAGTCTCGGACAGGTGGATTCACCCCTCCACTTT
TRBD2	TRBV4-1	TRBJ2-7	once	CASSHPTSGAYEQYF	TGCGCCAGCAGCCACCCGACTAGCGGGGCTTACGAGCAGTACTTC
.	TRBV5-1	TRBJ1-6	once	CASSLEQINSPLHF	TGCGCCAGCAGCTTGGAACAGATTAATTCACCCCTCCACTTT
.	TRBV2	TRBJ2-2	.	CASSNLDAWANTGELFF	TGTGCCAGCAGTAATCTAGATGCTTGGGCGAACACCGGGGAGCTGTTTTTT
TRBD1	TRBV11-2	TRBJ1-1	.	CASSLSGTETGVNTEAFF	TGTGCCAGCAGCTTAAGTGGTACCGAGACAGGGGTAAACACTGAAGCTTTCTTT
.	TRBV11-2	TRBJ2-5	.	CASTFGETQYF	TGTGCCAGTACCTTCGGAGAGACCCAGTACTTC
TRBD2	TRBV4-3	TRBJ2-1	.	CASSPRGLAFDEQFF	TGCGCCAGCAGCCCCCGGGGACTAGCTTTCGATGAGCAGTTCTTC
.	TRBV11-1	TRBJ2-7	.	CASSFGENEQYF	TGTGCCAGCAGCTTCGGGGAAAACGAGCAGTACTTC
TRBD1	TRBV9	TRBJ2-3	.	CASSARRTGRFSGTDTQYF	TGTGCCAGCAGCGCCCGAAGGACAGGGAGGTTTTCGGGCACAGATACGCAGTATTTT
TRBD2	TRBV28	TRBJ2-5	.	CASSRSGSETQYF	TGTGCCAGCAGCCGTAGCGGGAGTGAGACCCAGTACTTC
.	TRBV7-9	TRBJ1-6	.	CASSATEPAPLHF	TGTGCCAGCAGCGCCACGGAGCCGGCGCCCCTCCACTTT
.	TRBV16	TRBJ1-2	.	CASSQRANYGYTF	TGTGCCAGCAGCCAAAGAGCTAACTATGGCTACACCTTC
.	TRBV3-1/TRBV3-2	TRBJ1-5	.	CASGGSQKGRDFQPQHF	TGTGCCAGCGGGGGCAGCCAAAAGGGTCGTGATTTTCAGCCCCAGCATTTT
TRBD1	TRBV13	TRBJ1-6	.	CASSSTGAIYNSPLHF	TGTGCCAGCAGCTCAACAGGGGCGATATATAATTCACCCCTCCACTTT
TRBD1	TRBV12-5	TRBJ1-2	.	CASGLWTGEHGYTF	TGTGCTAGTGGTTTGTGGACAGGGGAACATGGCTACACCTTC
.	TRBV30	TRBJ1-3	.	CAWSVLVGAGNTIYF	TGTGCCTGGAGTGTACTTGTAGGGGCTGGAAACACCATATATTTT
TRBD1	TRBV6-6	TRBJ1-1	.	CASSSTGGNTEAFF	TGTGCCAGCAGTTCGACAGGGGGAAACACTGAAGCTTTCTTT
TRBD2	TRBV3-1/TRBV3-2	TRBJ2-1	.	CASSLGMGSGSVEQFF	TGTGCCAGCAGCCTAGGTATGGGTAGCGGGAGTGTTGAGCAGTTCTTC
TRBD1	TRBV5-8	TRBJ1-4	.	CASSLADRRGQRFF	TGTGCCAGCAGCTTGGCGGACAGGCGCGGTCAAAGGTTTTTT
TRBD1	TRBV15	TRBJ1-5	.	CATSLRTGYRNQPQHF	TGTGCCACCAGCTTACGGACAGGGTATCGCAATCAGCCCCAGCATTTT
TRBD1	TRBV5-5	TRBJ1-2	.	CASSLAAGGIIGYTF	TGTGCCAGCAGCCTAGCTGCAGGGGGCATCATTGGCTACACCTTC
.	TRBV3-1/TRBV3-2	TRBJ1-1	.	CASSLQNTEAFF	TGTGCCAGCAGCCTACAGAACACTGAAGCTTTCTTT
.	TRBV28	TRBJ2-7	.	CASSYSSYEQYF	TGTGCCAGCAGCTATAGCTCCTACGAGCAGTACTTC
TRBD2	TRBV29-1	TRBJ2-7	.	CSVGAGGPDEQYF	TGCAGCGTTGGAGCGGGAGGGCCCGACGAGCAGTACTTC
TRBD2	TRBV27	TRBJ2-1	.	CASSSHPGLAGGWHEQFF	TGTGCCAGCAGTTCCCACCCGGGACTAGCGGGAGGGTGGCATGAGCAGTTCTTC
TRBD1	TRBV6-6	TRBJ2-7	few	CASSYLGQGNNEQYF	TGTGCCAGCAGTTACCTGGGACAGGGGAATAACGAGCAGTACTTC
.	TRBV5-6	TRBJ1-4	.	CASSFGQVGEKLFF	TGTGCCAGCAGCTTCGGACAAGTAGGCGAAAAACTGTTTTTT
.	TRBV28	TRBJ1-6	few	CASMAPPNSPLHF	TGTGCCAGCATGGCCCCTCCTAATTCACCCCTCCACTTT
.	TRBV9	TRBJ2-1	.	CASSPRFGQIYSYNEQFF	TGTGCCAGCAGCCCGAGATTTGGACAGATTTACTCCTACAATGAGCAGTTCTTC
TRBD1	TRBV18	TRBJ1-5	.	CASSLTGGSGGQPQHF	TGTGCCAGCTCCCTGACAGGGGGCTCCGGAGGTCAGCCCCAGCATTTT
TRBD1	TRBV7-2	TRBJ1-2	.	CASSLVAGTGRGYTF	TGTGCCAGCAGCTTAGTGGCCGGGACAGGGAGGGGCTACACCTTC